This TCR beta chain was captured in a study of T cells in Graves' hyperthyroidism and ophthalmopathy. Points from the study as a whole: In simple terms, a model built on 13 V-J features told ophthalmopathy apart from stable hyperthyroidism. Most clonotypes expanded in thyroid above 0.001 were likewise present in blood.

PBMCs were sourced from over 8.5 ml fresh peripheral blood. Regarding this clonotype: Its matching antigen is unknown.

V was pared by 4 bases and J by 1 base, with 4 bases of the junction left unmatched. In germline, CDR1 is SGHNT, CDR2 YYREEE (reference sequence). CDR3 length equals 14 residues. Amplified TCR beta CDR3 regions came from RNA transcripts. The TCR CDR3 first-round RT-PCR relied on the HTBI primer set. TCRdb re-derived calls from the multiplex PCR reads in MiXCR, one entry per CDR3 protein. The sample holds around 500,000 distinct CDR3 sequences, 15% to 20% seen once. The sequence derives from a woman in her twenties or thirties with Graves' ophthalmopathy. The sample taken for sequencing was blood. V and J are TRBV5-4 and TRBJ2-5; 7 nucleotides line up with TRBD1. The CDR3 DNA is TGTGCCAGCAGCACCCGGACAGGCCAAGAGACCCAGTACTTC. This sequence encodes CASSTRTGQETQYF.